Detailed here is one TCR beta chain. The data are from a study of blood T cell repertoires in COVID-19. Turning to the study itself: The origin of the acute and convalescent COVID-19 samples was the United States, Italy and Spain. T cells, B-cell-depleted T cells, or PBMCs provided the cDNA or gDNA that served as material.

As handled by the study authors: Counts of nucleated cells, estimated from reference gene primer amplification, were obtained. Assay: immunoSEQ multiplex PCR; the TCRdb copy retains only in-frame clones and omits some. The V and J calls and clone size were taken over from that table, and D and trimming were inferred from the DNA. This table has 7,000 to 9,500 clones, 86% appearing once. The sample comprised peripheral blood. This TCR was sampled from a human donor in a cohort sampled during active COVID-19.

CDR3: CSASPGGSSNTEAFF. CDR3 DNA: TGCAGTGCCAGTCCAGGGGGGTCGTCGAACACTGAAGCTTTCTTT. This chain uses TRBV20-1 with TRBJ1-1; 7 bases match TRBD1. Germline V CDR1 and CDR2: DFQATT, SNEGSKA (reference sequence). With V trimmed by 6 bases and J by 1 base, 11 bases remained unmatched. The CDR3 is 15 amino acids.